One and the same sample provided the 16 T cell receptor beta chains below, sequenced in a study of spatial heterogeneity in lung cancer. Noted time point: blood at routine non-recurrence follow-up after resection. TCRdb called the 5' RACE reads again in MiXCR, with one record for every CDR3 protein. The profile shows 100,000 to 120,000 distinct CDR3 sequences, less than 14% of them singletons. The starting material was PBMCs, obtained at follow-up. The receptor set was obtained from a female donor with early-stage non-small cell lung cancer.

The J gene is TRBJ1-5, the V gene TRBV20-1; D not resolved. From germline, CDR1 is DFQATT and CDR2 SNEGSKA (reference sequence). The CDR3 has 14 amino acids. V lost 6 bases and J 3 bases, leaving 15 bases between the germline ends. CDR3 sequence: CSAKAWGFNQPQHF. The CDR3 DNA follows: TGCAGTGCAAAGGCCTGGGGATTCAATCAGCCCCAGCATTTT.

This clonotype was counted many times. V is TRBV9 and J is TRBJ2-2, with D possibly called TRBD1 or TRBD2 (5 bases each). Trimming pared 0 bases from V and 6 bases from J, leaving 12 bases between. CDR1 and CDR2 (germline): SGDLS, YYNGEE. The CDR3 is made up of 15 amino acids. CDR3 in amino acids: CASSVGGTTAGELFF. Written as DNA, the CDR3 is TGTGCCAGCAGCGTAGGTGGGACGACGGCCGGGGAGCTGTTTTTT.

For the CDR3, the DNA is TGTGCCTGGAAAGCAGAGACGAACACTGAAGCTTTCTTT. The encoded protein is CAWKAETNTEAFF. The V call is TRBV30, the J call TRBJ1-1; D uncertain. Trimming removed 4 bases from V and 1 base from J, with 10 bases in between. Germline assignment: CDR1 GTSNPN and CDR2 SVGIG (reference sequence). The CDR3 runs to 13 residues. Combining the CDR3 with reference TRBV30 and TRBJ1-1 gives the whole variable domain SQTIHQWPATLVQPVGSPLSLECTVEGTSNPNLYWYRQAAGRGLQLLFYSVGIGQISSEVPQNLSASRPQDRQFILSSKKLLLSDSGFYLCAWKAETNTEAFFGQGTRLTVV.

In this sample, this clonotype turned up a few times. The chain carries TRBV7-8 and TRBJ2-1; 10 bases are shared with TRBD2. The CDR3 length is 17 residues. The trim removed 3 bases at V and 8 bases at J, leaving 13 bases unmatched. Germline V gene sequence: CDR1 SGHVS, CDR2 FQNEAQ. CDR3 in DNA: TGTGCCAGCAGCTTGACCCGGACTAGCGGAAAAGGGGATGAGCAGTTCTTC. Protein sequence: CASSLTRTSGKGDEQFF.

In this sample, this clonotype turned up many times. This chain joins TRBV14 and TRBJ2-1, with D perhaps TRBD1 or TRBD2 (7 bases each). Trimming pared 0 bases from V and 4 bases from J, leaving 13 bases between. Germline CDR1 is SGHDN and CDR2 is FVKESK. The CDR3 totals 16 residues. CDR3 protein: CASSQDGGTAYNEQFF. The CDR3 nucleotides read TGTGCCAGCAGCCAAGACGGGGGGACAGCTTACAATGAGCAGTTCTTC.

Ten or more counts support this clonotype. The chain is built from TRBV6-2 or TRBV6-3 and TRBJ2-5; possible D gene TRBD2, 6 bases. This CDR3 is 14 amino acids long. The germline V gene has CDR1 MNHEY and CDR2 SVGEGT. Trimming left V 1 base short and J 2 bases short, with 8 bases between. The CDR3 DNA reads TGTGCCAGCAGTTACTACGGGACTCAAGAGACCCAGTACTTC. As protein: CASSYYGTQETQYF.

This clonotype has only a few counts. The chain uses TRBV29-1 and TRBJ1-4, with 7 bases matching TRBD1. V shed 4 bases and J 0 bases; nucleotides not matched to a gene: 8. CDR3 length equals 16 residues. In germline, CDR1 is SQVTM, CDR2 ANQGSEA. The CDR3 loop reads CSVVGAGTATNEKLFF. In DNA form, the CDR3 reads TGCAGCGTTGTGGGCGCCGGGACAGCAACTAATGAAAAACTGTTTTTT.

The sample holds many counts of this clonotype. The gene calls are TRBV7-2 and TRBJ2-3; D call uncertain. Germline CDR1 SGHTA, CDR2 FQGNSA. The ends were cut back, 5 bases at V and 0 bases at J, with 12 bases in the middle. The CDR3 has 15 amino acids. The CDR3 sequence is CASSTESRSTDTQYF. CDR3 in DNA: TGTGCCAGCAGCACGGAGAGCCGTAGCACAGATACGCAGTATTTT.

This clonotype was recorded a few times. The chain couples TRBV5-4 to TRBJ1-6; perhaps TRBD1 as D (5 bases). Trimming shortened V by 4 bases and J by 6 bases, and 20 bases separated the two germline ends. The germline V gene encodes CDR1 SGHNT and CDR2 YYREEE (reference sequence). This CDR3 is built from 17 residues. The chain's CDR3 is CASSPGAPGRSNSPLHF. In DNA form, the CDR3 reads TGTGCCAGCAGCCCCGGGGCCCCCGGGCGGAGTAATTCACCCCTCCACTTT. The variable domain in full, completed from reference TRBV5-4 and TRBJ1-6, reads ETGVTQSPTHLIKTRGQQVTLRCSSQSGHNTVSWYQQALGQGPQFIFQYYREEENGRGNFPPRFSGLQFPNYSSELNVNALELDDSALYLCASSPGAPGRSNSPLHFGNGTRLTVT.

This clonotype was seen only a few times. The chain employs TRBV7-3 and TRBJ2-1, with D possibly matching TRBD2 (6 bases). The V gene lost 5 bases and the J gene lost 7 bases, with 12 bases spanning the gap. This CDR3 comprises 13 residues. CDR1 is SGHTA and CDR2 is FQGTGA in the germline V gene. The CDR3 protein is CASSTSRGNEQFF. The CDR3, as DNA: TGTGCCAGCAGCACCTCCCGGGGGAATGAGCAGTTCTTC.

The chain couples TRBV7-2 to TRBJ2-5, with 7 bases matching TRBD2. This CDR3 spans 15 amino acids. Unmatched junction bases numbered 4, after V lost 2 bases and J lost 1 base. Germline-derived CDR1 and CDR2 are SGHTA and FQGNSA. Here the CDR3 reads CASSLRASGQETQYF. The CDR3 nucleotides read TGTGCCAGCAGCTTACGGGCTAGCGGCCAAGAGACCCAGTACTTC.

Remarks on this clonotype: This may stem from a read error, because a much larger clone lies one nucleotide away. The V call is TRBV12-3 or TRBV12-4, the J call TRBJ1-4; TRBD1 might be the D (5 bases). The CDR3 length is 14 residues. V was clipped by 4 bases and J by 6 bases, with 12 bases between them. This CDR3 reads CASSWARGDEKLFF. The CDR3 nucleotides read TGTGCCAGCAGTTGGGCCCGAGGGGATGAAAAACTGTTTTTT.

This clonotype was seen many times. The genes are TRBV28 and TRBJ2-7; 7 nucleotides agree with TRBD2. Germline V lookup: CDR1 MDHEN, CDR2 SYDVKM. Unmatched junction bases numbered 6, after V lost 4 bases and J lost 0 bases. The CDR3 extends over 15 amino acids. CDR3 region: CASSSSGVSSYEQYV. As DNA, the CDR3 is TGTGCCAGCAGTTCTAGCGGAGTATCCTCCTACGAGCAGTACGTC.

The genes are TRBV10-3 and TRBJ2-7; 10 nucleotides line up with TRBD2. V trimming: 6 bases; J trimming: 1 base; junction bases outside the gene matches: 6. The CDR3 runs to 15 residues. Germline CDR1 ENHRY, CDR2 SYGVKD. The CDR3 loop is CAIRLTSGDSYEQYF. The DNA of the CDR3 is TGTGCCATCAGGCTTACTAGCGGGGATTCCTACGAGCAGTACTTC.

This clonotype was detected ten times or more. V is TRBV9 and J is TRBJ2-2, with D unresolved. In germline, CDR1 is SGDLS, CDR2 YYNGEE. There are 15 residues in the CDR3. V was cut by 0 bases and J by 7 bases, with 13 bases left in between. The CDR3 coding sequence is TGTGCCAGCAGCGTAGGCCCACGCGACGGCGGGGAGCTGTTTTTT. It translates to CASSVGPRDGGELFF.

The V call is TRBV28, the J call TRBJ2-2; D is unclear. The CDR3 runs to 15 residues. V lost 8 bases and J 2 bases, leaving 15 bases between the germline ends. Germline-derived CDR1 and CDR2 are MDHEN and SYDVKM. CDR3 protein: CASARTDINTGELFF. The CDR3 region has the DNA TGTGCCAGCGCCCGGACGGATATAAACACCGGGGAGCTGTTTTTT.